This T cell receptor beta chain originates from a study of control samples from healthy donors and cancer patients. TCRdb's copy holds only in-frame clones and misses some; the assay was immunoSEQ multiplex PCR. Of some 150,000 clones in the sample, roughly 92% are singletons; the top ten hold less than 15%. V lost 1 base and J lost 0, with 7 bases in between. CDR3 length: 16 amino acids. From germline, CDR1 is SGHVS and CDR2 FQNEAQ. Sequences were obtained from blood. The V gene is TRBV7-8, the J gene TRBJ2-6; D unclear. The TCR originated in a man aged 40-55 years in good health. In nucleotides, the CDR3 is TGTGCCAGCAGCTTAGTCGGGCTCTCTGGGGCCAACGTCCTGACTTTC. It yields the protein CASSLVGLSGANVLTF.